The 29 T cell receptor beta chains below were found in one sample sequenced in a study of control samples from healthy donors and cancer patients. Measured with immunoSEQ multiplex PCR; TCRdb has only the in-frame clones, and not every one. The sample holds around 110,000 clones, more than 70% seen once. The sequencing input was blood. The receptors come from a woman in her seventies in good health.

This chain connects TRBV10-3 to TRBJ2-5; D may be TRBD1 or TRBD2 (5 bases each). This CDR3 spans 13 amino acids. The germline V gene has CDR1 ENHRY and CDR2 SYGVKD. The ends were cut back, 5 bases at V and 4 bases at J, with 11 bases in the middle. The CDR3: CAISWGTGETQYF. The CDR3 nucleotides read TGTGCCATCAGTTGGGGGACGGGAGAGACCCAGTACTTC.

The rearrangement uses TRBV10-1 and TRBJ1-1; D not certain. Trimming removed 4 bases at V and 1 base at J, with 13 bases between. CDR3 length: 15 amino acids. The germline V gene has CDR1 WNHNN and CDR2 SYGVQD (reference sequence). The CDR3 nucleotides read TGCGCCAGCAGTGGGGCCCGGACCGGGAACACTGAAGCTTTCTTT. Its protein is CASSGARTGNTEAFF.

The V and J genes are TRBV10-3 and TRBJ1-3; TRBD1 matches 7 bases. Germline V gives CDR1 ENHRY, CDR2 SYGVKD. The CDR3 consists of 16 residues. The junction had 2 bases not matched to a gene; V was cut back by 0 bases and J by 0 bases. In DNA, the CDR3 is TGTGCCATCAGTGAGTCGACAGGGTTCTCTGGAAACACCATATATTTT. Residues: CAISESTGFSGNTIYF.

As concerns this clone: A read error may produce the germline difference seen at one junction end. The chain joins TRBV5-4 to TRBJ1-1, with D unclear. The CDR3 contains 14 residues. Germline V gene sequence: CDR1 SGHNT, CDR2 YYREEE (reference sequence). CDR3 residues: CASSLPNSNIEAFF. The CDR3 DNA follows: TGTGCCAGCAGCTTGCCTAACTCGAACATTGAAGCTTTCTTT.

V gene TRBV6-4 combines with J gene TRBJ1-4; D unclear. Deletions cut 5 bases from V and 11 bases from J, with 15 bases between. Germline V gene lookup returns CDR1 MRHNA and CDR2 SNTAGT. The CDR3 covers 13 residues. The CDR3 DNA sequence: TGTGCCAGCAGTCACGAATCAGGATCTAAACTGTTTTTT. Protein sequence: CASSHESGSKLFF.

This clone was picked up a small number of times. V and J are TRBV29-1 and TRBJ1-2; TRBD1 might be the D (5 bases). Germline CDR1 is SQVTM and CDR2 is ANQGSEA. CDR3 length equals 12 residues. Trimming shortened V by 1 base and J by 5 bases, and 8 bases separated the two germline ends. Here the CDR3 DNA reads TGCAGCGTTGAAGGACAGAGGTATGGCTACACCTTC. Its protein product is CSVEGQRYGYTF.

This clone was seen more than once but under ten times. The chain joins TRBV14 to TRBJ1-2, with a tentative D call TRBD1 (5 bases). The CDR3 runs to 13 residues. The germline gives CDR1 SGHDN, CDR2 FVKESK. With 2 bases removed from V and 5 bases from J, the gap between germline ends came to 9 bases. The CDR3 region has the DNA TGTGCCAGCAGCCAATGGGGGGAGTATGGCTACACCTTC. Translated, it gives CASSQWGEYGYTF.

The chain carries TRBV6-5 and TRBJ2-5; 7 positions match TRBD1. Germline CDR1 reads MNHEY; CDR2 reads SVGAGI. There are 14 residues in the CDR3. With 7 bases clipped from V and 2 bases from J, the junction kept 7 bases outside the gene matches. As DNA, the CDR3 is TGTGCCAGCACCCAAGGGGGCAGGCAAGAGACCCAGTACTTC. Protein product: CASTQGGRQETQYF.

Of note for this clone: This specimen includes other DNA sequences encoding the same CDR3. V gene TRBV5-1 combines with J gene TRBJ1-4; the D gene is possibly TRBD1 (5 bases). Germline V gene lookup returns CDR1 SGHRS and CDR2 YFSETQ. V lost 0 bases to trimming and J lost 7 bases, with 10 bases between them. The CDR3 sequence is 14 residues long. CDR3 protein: CASSLEGVGEKLFF. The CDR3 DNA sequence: TGCGCCAGCAGCTTGGAAGGGGTGGGTGAAAAACTGTTTTTT.

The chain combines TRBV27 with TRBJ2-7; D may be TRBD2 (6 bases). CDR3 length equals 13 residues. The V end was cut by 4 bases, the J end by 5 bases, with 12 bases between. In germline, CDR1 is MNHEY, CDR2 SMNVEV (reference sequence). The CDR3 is CASSSLGGDEQYF. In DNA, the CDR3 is TGTGCCAGCAGTTCATTGGGGGGTGACGAGCAGTACTTC.

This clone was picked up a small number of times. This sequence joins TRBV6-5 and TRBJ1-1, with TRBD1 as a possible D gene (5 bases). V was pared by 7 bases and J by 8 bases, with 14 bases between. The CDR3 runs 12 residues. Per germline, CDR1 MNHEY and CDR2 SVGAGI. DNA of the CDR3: TGTGCCAGCACCTTGGGGGAGTTAGAAGCTTTCTTT. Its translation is CASTLGELEAFF.

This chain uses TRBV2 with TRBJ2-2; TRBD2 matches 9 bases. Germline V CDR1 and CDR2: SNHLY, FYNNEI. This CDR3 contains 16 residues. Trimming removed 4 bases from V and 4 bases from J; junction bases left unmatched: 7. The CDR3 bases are TGTGCCAGCAGTGTACGCGGGGGGGAAGGCACCGGGGAGCTGTTTTTT. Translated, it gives CASSVRGGEGTGELFF.

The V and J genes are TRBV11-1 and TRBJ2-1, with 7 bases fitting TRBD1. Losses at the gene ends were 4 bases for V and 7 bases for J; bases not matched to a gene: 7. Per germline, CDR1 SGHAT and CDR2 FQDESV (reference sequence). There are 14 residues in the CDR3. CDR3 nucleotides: TGTGCCAGCAGCTGGTCGCGCAGGGGGAATGAGCAGTTCTTC. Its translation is CASSWSRRGNEQFF.

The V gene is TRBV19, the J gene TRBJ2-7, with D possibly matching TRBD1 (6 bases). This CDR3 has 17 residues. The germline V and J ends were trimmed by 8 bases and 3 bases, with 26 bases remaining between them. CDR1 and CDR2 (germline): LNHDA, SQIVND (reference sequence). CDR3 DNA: TGTGCCAGTTGCCCTCTTGACAGGCGCCCTCTGTTCTACGAGCAGTACTTC. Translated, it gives CASCPLDRRPLFYEQYF.

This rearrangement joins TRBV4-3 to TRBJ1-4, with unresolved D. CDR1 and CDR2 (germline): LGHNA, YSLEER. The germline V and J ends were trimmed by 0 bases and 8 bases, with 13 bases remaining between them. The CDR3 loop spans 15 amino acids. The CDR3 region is CASSQDRDLGEKLFF. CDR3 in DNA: TGCGCCAGCAGCCAAGACCGGGATTTGGGGGAAAAACTGTTTTTT.

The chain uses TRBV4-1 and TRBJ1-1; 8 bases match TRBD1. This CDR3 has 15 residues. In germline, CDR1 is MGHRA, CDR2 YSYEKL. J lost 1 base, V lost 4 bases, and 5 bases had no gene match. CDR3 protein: CASSLQGAANTEAFF. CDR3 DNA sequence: TGCGCCAGCAGCCTTCAGGGGGCCGCGAACACTGAAGCTTTCTTT.

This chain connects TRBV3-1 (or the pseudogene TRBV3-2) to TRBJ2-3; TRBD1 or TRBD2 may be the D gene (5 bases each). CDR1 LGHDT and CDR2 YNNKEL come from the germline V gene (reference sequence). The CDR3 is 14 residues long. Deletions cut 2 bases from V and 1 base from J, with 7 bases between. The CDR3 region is CASSQRDGTDTQYF. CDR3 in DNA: TGTGCCAGCAGCCAAAGGGACGGCACAGATACGCAGTATTTT.

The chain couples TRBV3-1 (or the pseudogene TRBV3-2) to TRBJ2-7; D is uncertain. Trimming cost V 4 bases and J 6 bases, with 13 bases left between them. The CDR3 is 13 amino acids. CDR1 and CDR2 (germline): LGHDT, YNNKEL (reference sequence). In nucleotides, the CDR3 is TGTGCCAGCAGCCTGAGGAGCGCGCGCGAGCAGTACTTC. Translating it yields CASSLRSAREQYF.

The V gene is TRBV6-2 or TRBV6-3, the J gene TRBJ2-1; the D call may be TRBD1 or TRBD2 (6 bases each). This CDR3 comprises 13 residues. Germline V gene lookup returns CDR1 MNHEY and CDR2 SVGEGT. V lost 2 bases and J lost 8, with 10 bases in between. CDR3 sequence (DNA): TGTGCCAGCAGTTACGGAGGGGGATATGAGCAGTTCTTC. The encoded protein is CASSYGGGYEQFF.

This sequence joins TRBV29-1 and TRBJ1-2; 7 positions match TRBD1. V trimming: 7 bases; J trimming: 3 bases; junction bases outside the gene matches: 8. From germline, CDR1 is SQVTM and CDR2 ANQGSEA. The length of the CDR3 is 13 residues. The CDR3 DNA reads TGCAGCGATACACCCGGGACAGACTATGGCTACACCTTC. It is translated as CSDTPGTDYGYTF.

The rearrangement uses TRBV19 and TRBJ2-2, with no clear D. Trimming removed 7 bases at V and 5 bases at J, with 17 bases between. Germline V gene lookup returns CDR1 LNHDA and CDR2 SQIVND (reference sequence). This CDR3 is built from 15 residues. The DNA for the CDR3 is TGTGCCAGTACCAGGAAGGGTTGGGATACCGGGGAGCTGTTTTTT. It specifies CASTRKGWDTGELFF.

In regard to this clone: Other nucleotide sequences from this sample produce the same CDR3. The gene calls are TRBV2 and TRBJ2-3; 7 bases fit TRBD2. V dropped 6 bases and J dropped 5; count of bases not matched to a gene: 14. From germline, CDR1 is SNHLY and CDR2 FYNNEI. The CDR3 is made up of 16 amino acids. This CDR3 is CASSGGGRGSGDTQYF. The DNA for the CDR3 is TGTGCCAGCAGCGGGGGAGGGCGGGGGTCCGGAGATACGCAGTATTTT.

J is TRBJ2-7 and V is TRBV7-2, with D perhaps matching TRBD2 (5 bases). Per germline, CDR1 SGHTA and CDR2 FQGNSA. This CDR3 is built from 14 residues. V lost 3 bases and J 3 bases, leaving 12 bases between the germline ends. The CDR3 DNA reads TGTGCCAGCAGCTTCGGAGCGGTGCTCTACGAGCAGTACTTC. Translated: CASSFGAVLYEQYF.

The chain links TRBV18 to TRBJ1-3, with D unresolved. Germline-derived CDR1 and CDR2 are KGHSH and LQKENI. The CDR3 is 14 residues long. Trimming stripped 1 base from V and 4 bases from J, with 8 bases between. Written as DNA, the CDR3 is TGTGCCAGCTCACCACTGTCAGCAGGAAACACCATATATTTT. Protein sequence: CASSPLSAGNTIYF.

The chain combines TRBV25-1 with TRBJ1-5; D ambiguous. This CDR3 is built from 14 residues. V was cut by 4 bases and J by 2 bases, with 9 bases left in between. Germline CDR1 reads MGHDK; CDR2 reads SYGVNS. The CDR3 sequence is CASSGEWGNQPQHF. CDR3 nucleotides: TGTGCCAGCAGTGGGGAGTGGGGCAATCAGCCCCAGCATTTT.

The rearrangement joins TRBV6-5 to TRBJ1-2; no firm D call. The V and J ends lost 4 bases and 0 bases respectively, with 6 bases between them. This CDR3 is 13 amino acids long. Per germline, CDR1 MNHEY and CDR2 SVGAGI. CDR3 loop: CASSLTANYGYTF. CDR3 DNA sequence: TGTGCCAGCAGTTTAACAGCTAACTATGGCTACACCTTC.

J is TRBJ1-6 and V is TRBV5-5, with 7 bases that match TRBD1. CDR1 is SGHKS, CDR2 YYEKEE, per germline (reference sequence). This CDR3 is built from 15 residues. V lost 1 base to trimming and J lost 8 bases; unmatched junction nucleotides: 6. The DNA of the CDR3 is TGTGCCAGCAGCTTGACTGGACAGGCCGATTCACCCCTCCACTTT. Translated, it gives CASSLTGQADSPLHF.

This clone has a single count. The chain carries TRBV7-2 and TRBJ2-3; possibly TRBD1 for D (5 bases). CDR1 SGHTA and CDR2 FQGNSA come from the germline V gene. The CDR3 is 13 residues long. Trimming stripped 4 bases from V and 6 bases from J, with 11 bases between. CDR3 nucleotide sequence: TGTGCCAGCAGCTCGATCAGGGCCGATACGCAGTATTTT. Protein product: CASSSIRADTQYF.

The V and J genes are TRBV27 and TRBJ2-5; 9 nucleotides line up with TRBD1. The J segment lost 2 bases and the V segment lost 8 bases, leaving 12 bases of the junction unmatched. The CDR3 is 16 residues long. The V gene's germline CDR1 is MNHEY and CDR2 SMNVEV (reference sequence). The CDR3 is CASPNWGTGQQETQYF. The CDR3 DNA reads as TGTGCCAGCCCCAATTGGGGGACAGGGCAACAAGAGACCCAGTACTTC.